This T cell receptor (beta chain) was obtained from a study of PD-L1 blockade in urothelial cancer. Study outcomes and limitations: Tumor-associated clones in blood expanded more at 3 weeks in durable-benefit patients.

From germline, CDR1 is GTSNPN and CDR2 SVGIG (reference sequence). Losses at the gene ends were 1 base for V and 3 bases for J; bases not matched to a gene: 5. The CDR3 length is 14 residues. Quantities of FFPE tumor DNA were measured with amplified housekeeping genes. The repertoire was sequenced with immunoSEQ multiplex PCR; TCRdb's copy has only in-frame clones and lacks some. The sample has about 32,000 clones, around 34% seen once. Worth noting for this clone: As yet, its antigen is unknown.

Sequenced material: tumor tissue, taken before atezolizumab (anti-PD-L1) treatment. This TCR was sampled from a man between 60 and 75 years old with urothelial cancer. The chain uses TRBV30 and TRBJ2-7, with 8 bases identical to TRBD2. The CDR3 nucleotides read TGTGCCTGGAGTGCGGGGGGGTCGAGCTACGAGCAGTACTTC. This encodes CAWSAGGSSYEQYF.